Listed below are T cell receptor beta chains from one sample, sequenced in a study of blood T cells in healthy people across ages. TCRdb independently ran MiXCR on the 5' RACE reads; one entry per CDR3 protein. The data show roughly 550,000 distinct CDR3 sequences, with approximately 25% seen just once and less than 9% held by the top ten. The same sample was also used in a study of T cells of mothers and their children.

Material for sequencing was blood. The receptors originated from a boy younger than 18 in good health. The CDR3 runs from the conserved cysteine through the conserved F or W. D genes are given only for firm matches. The size entry is marked missing in some rows and otherwise reads once, few, many or a size class.

TRBJ2-5 | . | TRBV12-3/TRBV12-4 | few | 13 | TGTGCCAGCATGCGGCAGACCCAAGAGACCCAGTACTTC | CASMRQTQETQYF
TRBJ1-1 | . | TRBV7-8 | few | 14 | TGTGCCAGCAGCTTACAGGGTACAAACACTGAAGCTTTCTTT | CASSLQGTNTEAFF
TRBJ2-4 | . | TRBV15 | . | 16 | TGTGCCACCAGCAGAGCCGGGGGAATGGCCAAAAACATTCAGTACTTC | CATSRAGGMAKNIQYF
TRBJ2-1 | TRBD2 | TRBV4-3 | few | 20 | TGCGCCAGCAGCCAAGATCCCTTGGGGTTCGGTAGCGGGGGTTACAATGAGCAGTTCTTC | CASSQDPLGFGSGGYNEQFF
TRBJ2-7 | . | TRBV18 | few | 15 | TGTGCCAGCTCACCAAAGCAGGGCCCCACCTACGAGCAGTACTTC | CASSPKQGPTYEQYF
TRBJ2-7 | . | TRBV2 | few | 13 | TGTGCCAGCAGGGGTTTGGACTACTACGAGCAGTACTTC | CASRGLDYYEQYF
TRBJ2-1 | TRBD2 | TRBV5-1 | . | 15 | TGCGCCAGCAGCTTCGGTAGCGGGAGGACGAATGAGCGGTTCTTC | CASSFGSGRTNERFF
TRBJ1-5 | TRBD1 | TRBV6-2/TRBV6-3 | many | 19 | TGTGCCAGCAGTTACTCGTGGGACAGGGACCAATATAGCAATCAGCCCCAGCATTTT | CASSYSWDRDQYSNQPQHF
TRBJ2-5 | TRBD2 | TRBV19 | once | 17 | TGTGCCAGTAGTAAGGGGTGGACTAGCGGTTTGGTAGAGACCCAGTACTTC | CASSKGWTSGLVETQYF
TRBJ2-3 | TRBD1 | TRBV19 | . | 16 | TGTGCCAGTAGTACCCTACAGGGGCCCCCCACAGATACGCAGTATTTT | CASSTLQGPPTDTQYF
TRBJ2-5 | TRBD1 | TRBV28 | . | 16 | TGTGCCAGCAGCACGGCGGACAGGGGGCAAGGAGAGACCCAGTACTTC | CASSTADRGQGETQYF
TRBJ2-7 | TRBD2 | TRBV20-1 | few | 19 | TGCAGTGCTAGAGATTTTATGAAGCTAGCGGAGTTTAAAGGCTACGAGCAGTACTTC | CSARDFMKLAEFKGYEQYF
TRBJ2-7 | TRBD1 | TRBV7-9 | few | 15 | TGTGCCAGCACCAAAAAGAGGACAGGGGCGTACGAGCAGTACTTC | CASTKKRTGAYEQYF
TRBJ2-6 | TRBD1 | TRBV7-6 | few | 16 | TGTGCCAGCAGCCCCGGGACAGGGTTTGGGGCCAACGTCCTGACTTTC | CASSPGTGFGANVLTF
TRBJ2-7 | . | TRBV28 | few | 14 | TGTGCCAGCAGTGGCGTCTTTCCGTCCTACGAGCAGTACTTC | CASSGVFPSYEQYF
TRBJ2-7 | . | TRBV29-1 | many | 12 | TGCAGCGTTGAAGATGGGACTTACGAGCAGTACTTC | CSVEDGTYEQYF
TRBJ1-4 | TRBD1 | TRBV29-1 | few | 15 | TGCAGCGTTGGATCGGCAGGGGGAGACGATGAAAAACTGTTTTTT | CSVGSAGGDDEKLFF
TRBJ2-3 | TRBD2 | TRBV20-1 | . | 16 | TGCAGTGCTAGTCCCCCCAGCGGGGGGACCACGGATACGCAGTATTTT | CSASPPSGGTTDTQYF
TRBJ1-5 | TRBD1 | TRBV12-3/TRBV12-4 | . | 16 | TGTGCCAGCAGTTCGGGACAGCCGAATAGCAATCAGCCCCAGCATTTT | CASSSGQPNSNQPQHF
TRBJ2-3 | . | TRBV28 | many | 13 | TGTGCCAGCAGTTTTCTGGACTCAGATACGCAGTATTTT | CASSFLDSDTQYF
TRBJ2-4 | TRBD1 | TRBV6-1 | . | 17 | TGTGCCAGCAGGCAAACCCTCGGGACAGGGAGGAGCAACATTCAGTACTTC | CASRQTLGTGRSNIQYF
TRBJ2-7 | . | TRBV4-1 | few | 15 | TGCGCCAGCAGCCAAGTGCCAGGGTTCTACTACGAGCAGTACTTC | CASSQVPGFYYEQYF
TRBJ2-7 | . | TRBV27 | few | 13 | TGTGCCAGCAGTTACCGGGGTGCCTACGAGCAGTACTTC | CASSYRGAYEQYF
TRBJ2-7 | TRBD1 | TRBV4-3 | . | 15 | TGCGCCAGCAGCCGCGGGACAGGGTTTAGCTACGAGCAGTACTTC | CASSRGTGFSYEQYF
TRBJ2-1 | . | TRBV29-1 | . | 11 | TGCAGCGTTCAACAGCGGAATGAGCAGTTCTTC | CSVQQRNEQFF
TRBJ2-1 | . | TRBV24-1 | . | 16 | TGTGCCACCAGTGATTCGGGACGAGGGGCGAACAATGAGCAGTTCTTC | CATSDSGRGANNEQFF
TRBJ2-2 | . | TRBV6-5 | few | 14 | TGTGCCAGCAGTTTCCGACAGTTCACCGGGGAGCTGTTTTTT | CASSFRQFTGELFF
TRBJ1-3 | TRBD1 | TRBV7-2 | . | 20 | TGTGCCAGCAGCTTAGAAGGGGGCTGGGACGCAGGGCGGACTGGAAACACCATATATTTT | CASSLEGGWDAGRTGNTIYF
TRBJ1-1 | . | TRBV5-1 | few | 15 | TGCGCCAGCAGCTTGGGGGAGTACCTGAACACTGAAGCTTTCTTT | CASSLGEYLNTEAFF
TRBJ1-2 | TRBD1 | TRBV7-9 | . | 19 | TGTGCCAGCAGCTCCTTCCCCCGCCAGGGGGCTCAAGAGGGCTATGGCTACACCTTC | CASSSFPRQGAQEGYGYTF
TRBJ1-3 | . | TRBV28 | once | 15 | TGTGCCAGCAGTTCCAGGACAGCCACTGGAAACACCATATATTTT | CASSSRTATGNTIYF
TRBJ1-1 | . | TRBV10-3 | few | 16 | TGTGCCATCAGTGAGTCCCGGGGAGGGTTGAACACTGAAGCTTTCTTT | CAISESRGGLNTEAFF
TRBJ2-5 | TRBD2 | TRBV6-1 | . | 15 | TGTGCCAGCAGTGGGCCGGGACTAGTTGAGGAGACCCAGTACTTC | CASSGPGLVEETQYF
TRBJ2-7 | . | TRBV2 | . | 12 | TGTGCCAGCGATGGGGCTCCCTACGAGCAGTACTTC | CASDGAPYEQYF
TRBJ1-5 | TRBD1 | TRBV7-2 | . | 16 | TGTGCCAGCAGCGCATCGACAGGGCGGCCCAATCAGCCCCAGCATTTT | CASSASTGRPNQPQHF
TRBJ1-5 | TRBD1 | TRBV19 | . | 15 | TGTGCCAGTATGGCCCAAAGGGGGCTTCGACAGCCCCAGCATTTT | CASMAQRGLRQPQHF
TRBJ1-1 | . | TRBV12-3/TRBV12-4 | . | 14 | TGTGCCAGCAGGGGACCACGGGAGGGCACTGAAGCTTTCTTT | CASRGPREGTEAFF
TRBJ1-4 | TRBD1 | TRBV25-1 | . | 14 | TGTGCCAGCAGTTCAGGGGGCCTAGATGAAAAACTGTTTTTT | CASSSGGLDEKLFF
TRBJ1-1 | . | TRBV7-9 | . | 17 | TGTGCCAGCAGCTCCGCGGGCGGAGGGCTCATGAACACTGAAGCTTTCTTT | CASSSAGGGLMNTEAFF
TRBJ2-1 | . | TRBV7-2 | few | 14 | TGTGCCAGCAGCTTAGAGGTCTACTACAATGAGCAGTTCTTC | CASSLEVYYNEQFF
TRBJ2-5 | . | TRBV30 | few | 12 | TGTGCCTGGGGCCCTGCCCCGGAGACCCAGTACTTC | CAWGPAPETQYF
TRBJ2-3 | TRBD2 | TRBV29-1 | . | 14 | TGCAGCGTTGACGGCGGGGGGCGCACAGATACGCAGTATTTT | CSVDGGGRTDTQYF
TRBJ2-5 | TRBD2 | TRBV28 | . | 16 | TGTGCCAGCAGTTTATTGGGCGGGAGCATGGGGGAGACCCAGTACTTC | CASSLLGGSMGETQYF
TRBJ2-1 | TRBD2 | TRBV11-1 | . | 16 | TGTGCCAGCAGCCCTAGAGGGGGTAGCGGGAACAATGAGCAGTTCTTC | CASSPRGGSGNNEQFF
TRBJ2-7 | . | TRBV7-9 | few | 14 | TGTGCCAGCAGACCGGGGACACAGCCCTACGAGCAGTACTTC | CASRPGTQPYEQYF
TRBJ2-5 | TRBD2 | TRBV3-1 | few | 19 | TGTGCCAGCAGCCAAGATGAGACCGTAGCGGGAGGCATCCAAGAGACCCAGTACTTC | CASSQDETVAGGIQETQYF
TRBJ2-1 | . | TRBV7-2 | . | 12 | TGTGCCAGCAGCCCCCTGTACAATGAGCAGTTCTTC | CASSPLYNEQFF
TRBJ1-2 | TRBD1 | TRBV6-5 | . | 15 | TGTGCCAGCAGTTACCGGGACAGAGCTAACTATGGCTACACCTTC | CASSYRDRANYGYTF
TRBJ2-1 | TRBD2 | TRBV6-2/TRBV6-3 | . | 14 | TGTGCCAGCAGGGATAGCGGGGGGAACAATGAGCAGTTCTTC | CASRDSGGNNEQFF
TRBJ2-5 | . | TRBV14 | few | 14 | TGTGCCAGCAGCCCTCCGGGCCCCCAAGAGACCCAGTACTTC | CASSPPGPQETQYF